Following are 29 T cell receptor beta chains from one sample sequenced in a study of tumor-infiltrating lymphocytes in primary liver carcinoma (dated by TCRdb to 2017 to 2019). For sequencing, an Illumina HiSeq 2500 was employed. Using a constant-region primer and ProtoScript II reverse transcriptase, TCRbeta-specific cDNA was reverse-transcribed from around 500 ng total RNA. The TCRbeta libraries were prepared through three rounds of nested multiplex PCR following a slightly modified ARM-PCR procedure. Each of the first two PCR rounds ran for roughly 9 cycles using multiplex TRBV1-TRBV30 forward primers together with a Cbeta reverse primer. TCRdb applied fastp at Q25 and MiXCR to the public reads, then kept only in-frame beta chains. Rows matching on CDR3 protein sequence are summarized as one entry with the most common DNA and genes. The sample data list under 85,000 distinct CDR3 sequences, and 55% to 85% of these were observed just once. The top ten hold just under 20% of the sample.

Total RNA and DNA were co-extracted without cell sorting from around 20-30 mg of bulk tissue using the AllPrep DNA/RNA mini kit. Sequenced input: liver tumor tissue from sampling region 1. This sample's cell subset or site label indicates: tumor region T1, superior pole. All receptors come from a man aged 35-49 years with primary liver carcinoma and hepatitis B virus infection.

Concerning this clonotype itself: One end of the junction varies from germline; a read error may be responsible. The chain joins TRBV12-3 or TRBV12-4 to TRBJ1-2; possible D gene TRBD1, 5 bases. The CDR3 sequence is 13 residues long. Here the CDR3 DNA reads TGTGCCAGCAACTCCGGGGCAGGGAATGGATACACCTTC. Its translation: CASNSGAGNGYTF.

Concerning this clonotype itself: Sequence at one end of the junction differs from germline and may be a read error. This rearrangement joins TRBV4-1 to TRBJ2-2; the D call may be TRBD1 or TRBD2 (5 bases each). The CDR3 has 16 amino acids. Per the germline V gene, CDR1 is MGHRA and CDR2 is YSYEKL. CDR3 region: CASSHWRGVNTGELSF. The CDR3 DNA reads TGCGCCAGTAGCCACTGGAGAGGGGTGAACACCGGGGAGCTGTCTTTT.

This clonotype was observed at least ten times. The chain carries TRBV6-6 and TRBJ1-2, with 8 nucleotides matching TRBD1. V was pared by 5 bases and J by 6 bases, with 5 bases of the junction left unmatched. Germline V gene data show CDR1 as MNHNY and CDR2 as SVGAGI (reference sequence). The CDR3 is made up of 13 amino acids. CDR3 nucleotides: TGTGCCAGCAGTCAGGGACAGGTCAATGGCTACACCTTC. It codes for CASSQGQVNGYTF.

By sample share, this clonotype is large. The chain carries TRBV29-1 and TRBJ2-3; TRBD2 agrees at 8 bases. Germline V gene lookup returns CDR1 SQVTM and CDR2 ANQGSEA. There are 14 residues in the CDR3. V trimming: 5 bases; J trimming: 5 bases; junction bases outside the gene matches: 9. CDR3 region: CSVSGGPVGDTQYF. The CDR3 nucleotides read TGCAGCGTTTCGGGAGGGCCGGTGGGAGATACGCAGTATTTT.

The rearrangement joins TRBV12-3 or TRBV12-4 to TRBJ2-5; D gene uncertain. Trimming cost V 3 bases and J 7 bases, with 12 bases left between them. The CDR3 length is 13 residues. The CDR3 region is CASSLGREGTQYF. Here the CDR3 DNA reads TGTGCCAGCAGTTTGGGCCGTGAAGGGACCCAGTACTTC.

In the case of this clonotype: Sequence at one end of the junction differs from germline and may be a read error. The chain carries TRBV29-1 and TRBJ2-7; 8 bases are shared with TRBD2. The CDR3 length is 13 residues. CDR1 and CDR2 (germline): SQVTM, ANQGSEA. The CDR3 nucleotides read TGCAGCGTGGACCGGGAGGGTACTTACGAGCATTACTTC. Translated: CSVDREGTYEHYF.

Details on this clonotype: The junction departs from the called germline gene at one end, perhaps through a read error. The chain joins TRBV28 to TRBJ2-7; either TRBD1 or TRBD2 may supply D (5 bases each). Germline CDR1 is MDHEN and CDR2 is SYDVKM. The CDR3 totals 15 residues. The DNA of the CDR3 is TGTGCCAGCAGCCCGGAGGTCAGGGCGGCCTACGACCAGTACTTC. Translation: CASSPEVRAAYDQYF.

As concerns this clonotype: One end of the junction fails to match germline, which may point to a read error. J is TRBJ1-6 and V is TRBV11-2, with D perhaps TRBD1 (5 bases). Germline lookup yields CDR1 SGHAT and CDR2 FQNNGV. The CDR3 sequence is 16 residues long. This CDR3 reads CTSSLGVSGEGSPLHF. Here the CDR3 DNA reads TGCACCAGCAGCTTAGGGGTCTCTGGGGAAGGTTCACCCCTCCACTTT. Drawing the rest from reference TRBV11-2 and TRBJ1-6, the complete variable domain is EAGVAQSPRYKIIEKRQSVAFWCNPISGHATLYWYQQILGQGPKLLIQFQNNGVVDDSQLPKDRFSAERLKGVDSTLKIQPAKLEDSAVYLCTSSLGVSGEGSPLHFGNGTRLTVT.

This clonotype was recorded many times. The chain is built from TRBV5-1 and TRBJ2-7; 7 bases agree with TRBD1. CDR3 size: 13 residues. Per germline, CDR1 SGHRS and CDR2 YFSETQ. V dropped 3 bases and J dropped 3; count of bases not matched to a gene: 3. The CDR3 DNA sequence: TGCGCCAGCAGCTCACGACAGGGCTACGAGCAGTACTTC. This sequence encodes CASSSRQGYEQYF.

Comments on this clonotype: A much larger clone differs from this one at a single base, so this may be a read error. The chain couples TRBV11-1 to TRBJ1-1; D remains ambiguous. CDR3 size: 13 residues. CDR1 and CDR2 (germline): SGHAT, FQDESV (reference sequence). The CDR3 region has the DNA TGTGCCAGCAGCTTAAACCGGAACACTGAAGTTTTCTTT. Its protein product is CASSLNRNTEVFF.

This clonotype was counted only a few times. The chain couples TRBV10-3 to TRBJ2-1; weak D call: TRBD1 (5 bases). The CDR3 totals 14 residues. CDR1 and CDR2 (germline): ENHRY, SYGVKD. Between the trimmed V and J ends, which lost 4 bases and 8 bases, there was a span of 15 bases. CDR3 loop: CAISGRRQRDEQFF. In DNA, the CDR3 is TGTGCCATCAGTGGAAGGAGACAGAGAGATGAGCAGTTCTTC.

A word on this clonotype: This may be a read error: a much more frequent sequence differs by one nucleotide. Here the CDR3 omits its conserved ending phenylalanine or tryptophan, so a read error is the likely source. This sequence joins TRBV28 and TRBJ2-7; D is unclear. The CDR3 covers 12 residues. V was trimmed by 4 bases and J by 2 bases, leaving 6 bases between them. CDR1 and CDR2 from the germline V gene are MDHEN and SYDVKM. In DNA, the CDR3 is TGTGCCAGCAGTTACCGACCCTACGAGCAGTACTTG. This translates into CASSYRPYEQYL.

Note on this clonotype: Since a much larger clone is just one base distant, this may be a read error. This chain uses TRBV28 with TRBJ2-7, with D possibly called TRBD1 or TRBD2 (6 bases each). The V gene lost 6 bases and the J gene lost 5 bases, with 17 bases spanning the gap. Germline V lookup: CDR1 MDHEN, CDR2 SYDVKM. The CDR3 loop spans 14 amino acids. The CDR3 region is CASSLGYREDEQYF. CDR3 sequence (DNA): TGTGCCAGCAGCCTGGGGTACAGGGAGGACGAGCAGTACTTC. The whole variable domain, remainder taken from reference TRBV28 and TRBJ2-7, is DVKVTQSSRYLVKRTGEKVFLECVQDMDHENMFWYRQDPGLGLRLIYFSYDVKMKEKGDIPEGYSVSREKKERFSLILESASTNQTSMYLCASSLGYREDEQYFGPGTRLTVT.

Details on this clonotype: One end of the junction varies from germline; a read error may be responsible. This chain connects TRBV12-3 or TRBV12-4 to TRBJ2-1, with D possibly matching TRBD1 (5 bases). The length of the CDR3 is 11 residues. The CDR3 DNA follows: TGTGCCAGCAATTTTCGGTCAGGGCAGTCCTTC. As protein: CASNFRSGQSF.

Of note for this clonotype: A read error may account for a junction end that differs from germline. This chain's CDR3 is CSVAQTVGGYTF. DNA for the CDR3: TGCAGCGTTGCCCAGACAGTAGGAGGCTACACCTTT. The chain is built from TRBV29-1 and TRBJ1-2, with a weak D call TRBD1 (5 bases). CDR3 length equals 12 residues. Looked up from germline, CDR1 is SQVTM and CDR2 is ANQGSEA.

A single count supports this clonotype. One end of the junction fails to match germline, which may point to a read error. This chain joins TRBV11-2 and TRBJ2-7, with no clear D. CDR1 and CDR2 (germline): SGHAT, FQNNGV. CDR3 length: 14 residues. This CDR3 is CASSLSRLSYKQYF. The DNA of the CDR3 is TGTGCCAGCAGCTTAAGCAGATTATCCTACAAGCAGTATTTC.

This clonotype was counted many times. The chain links TRBV10-1 to TRBJ2-2; 13 positions agree with TRBD2. Losses at the gene ends were 6 bases for V and 7 bases for J; bases not matched to a gene: 5. This CDR3 contains 15 residues. Germline V gene data show CDR1 as WNHNN and CDR2 as SYGVQD (reference sequence). CDR3 sequence: CASSGTSGTNGELFF. The CDR3 DNA follows: TGCGCCAGCAGCGGGACTAGCGGGACGAACGGGGAGCTGTTTTTT.

By frequency in the sample, this clonotype is medium-sized. The rearrangement joins TRBV11-2 to TRBJ2-7; TRBD2 agrees at 9 bases. Germline loops: CDR1 SGHAT, CDR2 FQNNGV. Trimming took 1 base from V and 2 from J; bases not matched to a gene: 3. The CDR3 has 15 amino acids. The CDR3 nucleotides read TGTGCCAGCAGCTTAGGAGCTAGCGGGACCTACGAGCAGTACTTC. Translating gives CASSLGASGTYEQYF.

As for this clonotype: Relative to the germline gene, one junction end is altered; a read error may explain this. This CDR3 reads CTISGIADHEQYF. In DNA form, the CDR3 reads TGTACCATCAGTGGGATAGCGGACCACGAGCAGTACTTC. The chain employs TRBV10-3 and TRBJ2-7; possibly TRBD2 for D (6 bases). Germline CDR1 and CDR2: ENHRY and SYGVKD. CDR3 size: 13 residues.

This clonotype was seen at least ten times. The chain links TRBV6-5 to TRBJ2-7, with 9 bases aligning to TRBD2. Germline assignment: CDR1 MNHEY and CDR2 SVGAGI. Trimming removed 6 bases from V and 5 bases from J; junction bases left unmatched: 8. This CDR3 comprises 14 residues. CDR3 sequence reads: CASSPGTSLDEQYF. The CDR3 DNA is TGTGCCAGCAGCCCCGGGACTAGCCTCGACGAGCAGTACTTC.

This clonotype has a handful of counts. One end of the junction varies from germline; a read error may be responsible. The V and J genes are TRBV11-2 and TRBJ2-5; the match to TRBD2 covers 8 bases. This CDR3 has 14 amino acids. The V gene's germline CDR1 is SGHAT and CDR2 FQNNGV. The CDR3 spells CVSSLTGGRETQYF. Written as DNA, the CDR3 is TGTGTCAGCAGCCTTACGGGGGGGAGGGAGACCCAGTACTTC. Using reference TRBV11-2 and TRBJ2-5 for the parts outside the CDR3, the full variable domain is EAGVAQSPRYKIIEKRQSVAFWCNPISGHATLYWYQQILGQGPKLLIQFQNNGVVDDSQLPKDRFSAERLKGVDSTLKIQPAKLEDSAVYLCVSSLTGGRETQYFGPGTRLLVL.

Turning to this clonotype: The junction shows a germline mismatch at one end, possibly a read error. The genes are TRBV24-1 and TRBJ2-3; D could derive from TRBD1 or TRBD2 (5 bases each). CDR3 length: 16 residues. The germline gives CDR1 KGHDR, CDR2 SFDVKD. CDR3 DNA sequence: TGTGCCACCAGTGTAGGGACGGCAGGGAGCACAGATACGCAGTTTTTT. Residues: CATSVGTAGSTDTQFF.

CDR3: CASRRHGVYNEQFF. The CDR3 DNA follows: TGTGCCAGCAGGAGACATGGGGTTTATAATGAGCAGTTCTTC. This chain connects TRBV28 to TRBJ2-1, with no clear D. Trimming took 6 bases from V and 7 from J, leaving 16 bases between them. This CDR3 is 14 amino acids long. Germline lookup yields CDR1 MDHEN and CDR2 SYDVKM.

This clonotype has at least ten counts. The CDR3 sequence is CASGGHQETQYF. CDR3 bases: TGTGCCAGCGGGGGCCACCAAGAGACCCAGTACTTC. The gene calls are TRBV12-3 or TRBV12-4 and TRBJ2-5; TRBD1 is a possible D gene (6 bases). Trimming pared 8 bases from V and 0 bases from J, leaving 7 bases between. CDR3 size: 12 residues.

The chain combines TRBV10-3 with TRBJ2-5, with D unclear. In germline, CDR1 is ENHRY, CDR2 SYGVKD. This CDR3 has 14 residues. The CDR3 bases are TGTACCTCCCGAGAAGGAGTGGGTCAAGAGACCCAGTACTTC. It encodes CTSREGVGQETQYF.

Comments on this clonotype: A clone one base away is much larger, so this may be a read error. The rearrangement links TRBV28 to TRBJ2-5; 9 bases line up with TRBD1. CDR1 MDHEN and CDR2 SYDVKM come from the germline V gene. The CDR3 has 15 residues. CDR3 in amino acids: CASTLAGQGGETKYF. The CDR3 bases are TGTGCCAGCACATTGGCGGGACAGGGAGGGGAGACCAAGTACTTC.

J is TRBJ1-5 and V is TRBV6-1; tentatively, D is TRBD1 (5 bases). V was shortened by 10 bases and J by 7 bases, with 23 bases between the two germline ends. This CDR3 contains 15 residues. In germline, CDR1 is MNHNS, CDR2 SASEGT. CDR3 residues: CATLSQGGSEQPQHF. The CDR3 nucleotides read TGTGCCACCCTCTCTCAGGGAGGCAGCGAACAGCCCCAGCATTTT.

The count of this clonotype is one. This sequence joins TRBV12-3 or TRBV12-4 and TRBJ2-3; TRBD2 agrees at 10 bases. V lost 6 bases, J lost 2 bases, and 8 bases stayed unmatched. CDR3 length equals 16 residues. The CDR3 here is CASRRGLARTTDTQYF. CDR3 nucleotide sequence: TGTGCCAGCAGGCGGGGACTAGCGCGTACCACAGATACGCAGTATTTT.

The V gene is TRBV6-5, the J gene TRBJ1-1, with TRBD1 as a possible D gene (5 bases). V lost 6 bases, J lost 6 bases, and 11 bases lay in between. Germline CDR1 MNHEY, CDR2 SVGAGI. This CDR3 contains 12 residues. The CDR3 DNA sequence: TGTGCCAGCAGCGCGAGGGGTGCTGAAGCTTTCTTT. Its protein product is CASSARGAEAFF.